The source of this T cell receptor beta chain is a study of response to subunit inactivated influenza vaccine. The study's findings and limits: Each seasonal flu vaccination may recruit only limited new T cells, authors suggested.

This clonotype was detected ten times or more. Its target is not known. Each CDR3 protein is one row after TCRdb ran MiXCR on the RT-PCR reads. Here the sample spans approximately 700,000 distinct CDR3 sequences, approximately 13% being singletons. The trim removed 4 bases at V and 6 bases at J, leaving 10 bases unmatched. This CDR3 is 16 amino acids long. The germline V gene encodes CDR1 SGHRS and CDR2 YFSETQ. The chain carries TRBV5-1 and TRBJ2-3; 11 bases are a match to TRBD1. The sequencing here drew on PBMCs from blood, taken approximately 15 days before vaccination. This sequence originates from a man over 45 who received an inactivated influenza vaccine. The CDR3: CASSGGQGAMGDTQYF. The CDR3 bases are TGCGCCAGCAGCGGAGGACAGGGGGCAATGGGGGATACGCAGTATTTT.